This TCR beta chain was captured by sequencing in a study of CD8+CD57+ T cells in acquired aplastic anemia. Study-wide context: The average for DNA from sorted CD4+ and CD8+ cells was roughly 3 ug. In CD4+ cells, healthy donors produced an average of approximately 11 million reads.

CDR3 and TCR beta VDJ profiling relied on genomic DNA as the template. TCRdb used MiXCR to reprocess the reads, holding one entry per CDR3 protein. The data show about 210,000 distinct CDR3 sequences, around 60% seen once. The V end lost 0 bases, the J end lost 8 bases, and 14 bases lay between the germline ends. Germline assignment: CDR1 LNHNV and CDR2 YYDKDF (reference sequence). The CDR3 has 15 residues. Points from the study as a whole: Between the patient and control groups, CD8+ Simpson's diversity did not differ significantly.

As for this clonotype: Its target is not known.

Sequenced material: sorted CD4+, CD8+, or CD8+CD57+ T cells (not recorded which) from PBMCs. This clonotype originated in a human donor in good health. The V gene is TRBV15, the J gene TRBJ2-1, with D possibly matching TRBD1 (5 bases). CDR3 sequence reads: CATSRETDSGDEQFF. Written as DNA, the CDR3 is TGTGCCACCAGCAGAGAGACAGACAGTGGCGATGAGCAGTTCTTC.